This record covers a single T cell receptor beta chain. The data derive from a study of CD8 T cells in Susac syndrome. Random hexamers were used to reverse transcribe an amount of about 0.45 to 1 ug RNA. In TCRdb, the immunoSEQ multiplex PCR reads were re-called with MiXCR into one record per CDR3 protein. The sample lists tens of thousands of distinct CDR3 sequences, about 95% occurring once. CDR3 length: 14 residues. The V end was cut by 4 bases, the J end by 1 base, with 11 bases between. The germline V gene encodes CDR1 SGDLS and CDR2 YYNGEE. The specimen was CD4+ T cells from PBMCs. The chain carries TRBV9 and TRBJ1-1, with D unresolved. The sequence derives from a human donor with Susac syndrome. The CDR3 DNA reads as TGTGCCAGCAGCCCCGACGACGGGAACACTGAAGCTTTCTTT. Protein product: CASSPDDGNTEAFF.